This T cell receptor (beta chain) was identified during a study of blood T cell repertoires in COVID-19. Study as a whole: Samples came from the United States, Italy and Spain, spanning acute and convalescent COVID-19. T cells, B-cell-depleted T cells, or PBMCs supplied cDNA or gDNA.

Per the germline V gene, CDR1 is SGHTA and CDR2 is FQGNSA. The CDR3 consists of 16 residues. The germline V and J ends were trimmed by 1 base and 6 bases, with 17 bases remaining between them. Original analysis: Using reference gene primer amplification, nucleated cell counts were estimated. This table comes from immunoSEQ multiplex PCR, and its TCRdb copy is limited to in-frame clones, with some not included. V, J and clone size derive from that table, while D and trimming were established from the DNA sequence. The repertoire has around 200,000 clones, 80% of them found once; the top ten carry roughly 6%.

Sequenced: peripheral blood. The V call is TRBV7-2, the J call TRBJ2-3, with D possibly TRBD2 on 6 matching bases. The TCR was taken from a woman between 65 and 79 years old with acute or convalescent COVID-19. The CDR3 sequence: CASSLGGAGPTDTQYF. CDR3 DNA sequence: TGTGCCAGCAGCTTAGGGGGAGCGGGTCCCACGGATACGCAGTATTTT.